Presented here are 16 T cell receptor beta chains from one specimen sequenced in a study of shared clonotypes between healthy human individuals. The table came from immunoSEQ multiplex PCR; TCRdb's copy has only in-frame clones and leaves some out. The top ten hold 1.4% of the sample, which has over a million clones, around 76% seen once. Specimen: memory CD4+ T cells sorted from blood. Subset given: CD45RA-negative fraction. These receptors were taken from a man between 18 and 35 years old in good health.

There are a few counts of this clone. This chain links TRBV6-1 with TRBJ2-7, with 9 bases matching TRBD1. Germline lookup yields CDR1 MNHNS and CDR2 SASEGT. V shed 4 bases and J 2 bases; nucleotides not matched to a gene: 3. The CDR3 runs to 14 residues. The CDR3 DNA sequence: TGTGCCAGCAGTGGAGGGACAGGGACCTACGAGCAGTACTTC. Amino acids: CASSGGTGTYEQYF.

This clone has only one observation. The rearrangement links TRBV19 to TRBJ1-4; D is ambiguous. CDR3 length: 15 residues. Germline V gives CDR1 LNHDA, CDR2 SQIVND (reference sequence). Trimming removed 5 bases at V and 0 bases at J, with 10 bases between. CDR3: CASSPRHTTNEKLFF. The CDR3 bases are TGTGCCAGTAGTCCCCGACACACAACTAATGAAAAACTGTTTTTT.

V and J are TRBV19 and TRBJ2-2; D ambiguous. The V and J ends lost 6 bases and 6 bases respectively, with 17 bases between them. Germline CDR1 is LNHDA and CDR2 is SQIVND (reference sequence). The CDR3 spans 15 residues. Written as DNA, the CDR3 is TGTGCCAGTAGACGGGCGACGAATAGGGCCGGGGAGCTGTTTTTT. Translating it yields CASRRATNRAGELFF.

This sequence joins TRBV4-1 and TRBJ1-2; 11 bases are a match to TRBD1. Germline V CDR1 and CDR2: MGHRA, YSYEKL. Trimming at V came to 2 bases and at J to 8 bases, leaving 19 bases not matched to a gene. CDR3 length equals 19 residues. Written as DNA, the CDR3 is TGCGCCAGCAGCCAATCCTCAACGGGACAGGGGGGCCTGGGGAAGGGCTACACCTTC. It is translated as CASSQSSTGQGGLGKGYTF.

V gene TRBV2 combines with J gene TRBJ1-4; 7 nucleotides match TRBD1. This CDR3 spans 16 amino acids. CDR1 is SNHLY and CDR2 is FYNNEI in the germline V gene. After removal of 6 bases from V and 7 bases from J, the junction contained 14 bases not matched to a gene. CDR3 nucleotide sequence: TGTGCCAGCAGCGCCCGCGCGACAGGGTGGGTTGAAAAACTGTTTTTT. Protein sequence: CASSARATGWVEKLFF.

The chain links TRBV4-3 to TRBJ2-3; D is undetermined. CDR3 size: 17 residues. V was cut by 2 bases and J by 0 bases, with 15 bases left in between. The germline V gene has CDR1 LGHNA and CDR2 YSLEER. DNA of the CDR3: TGCGCCAGCAGCCAACCAGGTAAACGATCGAGCACAGATACGCAGTATTTT. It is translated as CASSQPGKRSSTDTQYF.

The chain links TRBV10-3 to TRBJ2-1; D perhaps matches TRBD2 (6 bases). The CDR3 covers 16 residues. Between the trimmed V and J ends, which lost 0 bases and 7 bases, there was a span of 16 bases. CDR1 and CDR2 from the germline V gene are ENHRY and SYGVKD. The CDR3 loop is CAISESGLLAGNEQFF. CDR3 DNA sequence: TGTGCCATCAGTGAGTCGGGACTTCTAGCAGGAAATGAGCAGTTCTTC.

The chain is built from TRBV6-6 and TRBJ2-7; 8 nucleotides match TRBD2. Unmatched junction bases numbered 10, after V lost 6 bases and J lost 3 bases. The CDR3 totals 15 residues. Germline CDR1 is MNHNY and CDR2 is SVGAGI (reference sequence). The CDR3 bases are TGTGCCAGCAGCCGGAAAAGTAGCGGGAACTACGAGCAGTACTTC. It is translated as CASSRKSSGNYEQYF.

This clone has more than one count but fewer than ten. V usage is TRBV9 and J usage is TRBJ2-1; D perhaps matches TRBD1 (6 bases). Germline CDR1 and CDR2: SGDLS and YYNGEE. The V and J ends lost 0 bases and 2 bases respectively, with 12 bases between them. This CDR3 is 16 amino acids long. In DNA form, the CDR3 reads TGTGCCAGCAGCGTAGTGGGGACAAATGCCTACAATGAGCAGTTCTTC. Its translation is CASSVVGTNAYNEQFF.

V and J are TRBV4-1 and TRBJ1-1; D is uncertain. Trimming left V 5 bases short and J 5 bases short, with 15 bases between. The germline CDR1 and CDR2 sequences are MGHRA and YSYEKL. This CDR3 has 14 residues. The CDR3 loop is CASSSSGLGTEAFF. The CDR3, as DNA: TGCGCCAGCAGCTCTTCCGGCCTGGGGACTGAAGCTTTCTTT.

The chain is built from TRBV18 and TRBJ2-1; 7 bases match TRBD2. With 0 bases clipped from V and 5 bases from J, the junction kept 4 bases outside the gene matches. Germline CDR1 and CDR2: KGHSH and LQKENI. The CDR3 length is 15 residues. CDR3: CASSPPGGSNNEQFF. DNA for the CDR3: TGTGCCAGCTCACCACCGGGGGGGTCCAACAATGAGCAGTTCTTC.

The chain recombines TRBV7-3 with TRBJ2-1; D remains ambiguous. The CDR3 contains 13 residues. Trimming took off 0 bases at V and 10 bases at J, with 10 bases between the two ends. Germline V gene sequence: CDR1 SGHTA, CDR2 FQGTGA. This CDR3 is CASSLTGSREQFF. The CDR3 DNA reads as TGTGCCAGCAGCTTAACAGGGTCACGGGAGCAGTTCTTC.

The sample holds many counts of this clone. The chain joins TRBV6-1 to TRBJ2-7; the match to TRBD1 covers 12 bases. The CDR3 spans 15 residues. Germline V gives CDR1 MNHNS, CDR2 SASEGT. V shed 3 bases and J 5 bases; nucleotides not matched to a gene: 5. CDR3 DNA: TGTGCCAGCAGTGACGGGACAGGGGGCTTCAACGAGCAGTACTTC. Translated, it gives CASSDGTGGFNEQYF.

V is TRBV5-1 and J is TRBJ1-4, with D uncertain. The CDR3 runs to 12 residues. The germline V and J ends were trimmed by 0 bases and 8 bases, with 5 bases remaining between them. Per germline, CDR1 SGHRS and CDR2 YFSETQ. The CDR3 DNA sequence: TGCGCCAGCAGCTTGGGAGAGGAAAAACTGTTTTTT. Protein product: CASSLGEEKLFF.

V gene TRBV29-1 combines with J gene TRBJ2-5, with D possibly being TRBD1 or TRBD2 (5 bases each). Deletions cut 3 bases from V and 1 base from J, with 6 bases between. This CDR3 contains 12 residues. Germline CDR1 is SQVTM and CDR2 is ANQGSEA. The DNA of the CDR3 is TGCAGCGTTGAGGGGACCCAAGAGACCCAGTACTTC. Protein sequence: CSVEGTQETQYF.

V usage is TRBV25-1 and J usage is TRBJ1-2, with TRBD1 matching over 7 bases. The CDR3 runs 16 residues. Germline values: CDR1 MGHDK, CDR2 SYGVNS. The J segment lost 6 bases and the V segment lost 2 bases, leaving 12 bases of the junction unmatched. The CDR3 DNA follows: TGTGCCAGCAGTGAAAACAGGGGCCGGGCGGGGGATGGCTACACCTTC. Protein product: CASSENRGRAGDGYTF.